This T cell receptor (beta chain) was recovered during a study of shared clonotypes between healthy human individuals. Clones were read by immunoSEQ multiplex PCR, and TCRdb kept only the in-frame ones, dropping some. The sample has some 2,400,000 clones, approximately 95% seen once. This CDR3 contains 14 residues. Trimming stripped 6 bases from V and 4 bases from J, with 15 bases between. The germline CDR1 and CDR2 sequences are SNHLY and FYNNEI. J is TRBJ1-2 and V is TRBV2; no definite D call. Input material: naive CD4+ T cells sorted from blood. Documented subset: CD45RA+ positively selected. The clonotype originates from a man aged 18-30 years in good health. The CDR3 region is CASRHARAGYGYTF. CDR3 DNA: TGTGCCAGCAGACACGCTCGAGCCGGCTATGGCTACACCTTC. The full variable domain, completed using reference TRBV2 and TRBJ1-2, is EPEVTQTPSHQVTQMGQEVILRCVPISNHLYFYWYRQILGQKVEFLVSFYNNEISEKSEIFDDQFSVERPDGSNFTLKIRSTKLEDSAMYFCASRHARAGYGYTFGSGTRLTVV.